What follows is one TCR beta chain and its context. The antigen remains undetermined. The sample comes from a study of T cell responses to AZD1222 COVID-19 vaccine. Study observations and caveats: Mostly white British, mostly female donors; authors suggested clonal diversity may be underestimated. The study sampled repertoires only after the peak T cell response.

Clones were sequenced by immunoSEQ multiplex PCR, and TCRdb holds only the in-frame ones, with some missing. The repertoire holds some 170,000 clones, with approximately 95% as singletons. This clonotype was obtained from an adult who received the MenACWY meningococcal vaccine as a control. Here the sequenced sample was peripheral blood, taken 28 days after the second dose of the MenACWY control vaccine.

CDR3 bases: TGTGCCAGCAGCCAAGACTGGCGGGGGGGCCTTAATGAGCAGTTCTTC. The encoded protein is CASSQDWRGGLNEQFF. J is TRBJ2-1 and V is TRBV4-2, with 9 positions matching TRBD2. Germline V gives CDR1 LGHNA, CDR2 YNFKEQ. CDR3 length: 16 amino acids. V was clipped by 0 bases and J by 7 bases; unmatched bases: 7.